This T cell receptor (beta chain) appears in the sequencing data of a study of blood T cell repertoires in COVID-19. About the study: The United States, Italy and Spain provided the acute and convalescent COVID-19 samples. PBMCs, B-cell-depleted T cells, or T cells provided the cDNA or gDNA that made up the material.

The CDR3 runs to 13 residues. Trimming removed 0 bases at V and 12 bases at J, with 12 bases between. The germline V gene has CDR1 SGHRS and CDR2 YFSETQ. In the study's own analysis: From reference gene primer amplification, estimates of nucleated cell counts were derived. Profiling relied on immunoSEQ multiplex PCR, and the TCRdb table lists in-frame clones only, not all of them. V, J and clone size reflect that table, while D and trimming were determined from the DNA. The data show 35,000 to 40,000 clones, with about 80% seen just once and 24% held by the top ten. The sample comprised peripheral blood. The chain combines TRBV5-1 with TRBJ1-4; D might be TRBD1 (6 bases). The source of this sequence is a human donor with acute or convalescent COVID-19. The donor label of this sample is uncertain. In nucleotides, the CDR3 is TGCGCCAGCAGCTTGGCTGGGGGCAGGCAACTGTTTTTT. Translated, it gives CASSLAGGRQLFF.